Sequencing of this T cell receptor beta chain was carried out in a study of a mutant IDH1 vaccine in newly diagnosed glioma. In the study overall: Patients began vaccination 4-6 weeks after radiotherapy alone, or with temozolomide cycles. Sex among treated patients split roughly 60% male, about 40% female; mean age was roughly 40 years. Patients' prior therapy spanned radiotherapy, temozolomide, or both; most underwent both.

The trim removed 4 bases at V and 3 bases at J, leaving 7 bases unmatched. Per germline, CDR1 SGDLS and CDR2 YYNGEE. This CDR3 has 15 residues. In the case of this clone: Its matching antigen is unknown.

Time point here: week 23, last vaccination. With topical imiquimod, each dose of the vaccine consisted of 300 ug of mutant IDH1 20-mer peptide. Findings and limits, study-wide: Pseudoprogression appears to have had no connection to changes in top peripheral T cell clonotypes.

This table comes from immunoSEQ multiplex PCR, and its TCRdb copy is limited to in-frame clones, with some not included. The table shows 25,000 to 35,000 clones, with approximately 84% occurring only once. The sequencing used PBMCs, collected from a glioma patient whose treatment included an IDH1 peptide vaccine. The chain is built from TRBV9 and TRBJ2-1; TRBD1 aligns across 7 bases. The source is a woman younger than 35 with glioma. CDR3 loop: CASSLTGADYNEQFF. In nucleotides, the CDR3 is TGTGCCAGCAGCCTTACAGGGGCTGACTACAATGAGCAGTTCTTC.